This T cell receptor (beta chain) was profiled in a study of CD8 T cells in ankylosing spondylitis. Study results and caveats: Disease-linked clones, CD8+, were relatively rare in peripheral blood. One TCR beta motif, made up of about 8 highly homologous variants, appeared characteristic of ankylosing spondylitis blood. Reportedly, disease-linked clones are significantly enriched in ankylosing spondylitis patients' matched synovial fluid.

This clonotype was seen only a few times. Its target is not known. Generation of TCR beta libraries employed quantitative 5'-RACE incorporating molecular barcodes. TCRdb called the 5' RACE reads again in MiXCR, with one record for every CDR3 protein. This table holds 750,000 to 850,000 distinct CDR3 sequences, approximately 12% found once. There are 15 residues in the CDR3. From germline, CDR1 is MNHEY and CDR2 SVGAGI. The V and J ends lost 2 bases and 7 bases, in that order; junction bases with no gene match: 6. Sequenced material: blood, either unsorted or a sorted T cell fraction (not recorded which). The TCR comes from a male donor with ankylosing spondylitis. V gene TRBV6-5 combines with J gene TRBJ2-1; 9 nucleotides align to TRBD2. The CDR3 DNA reads TGTGCCAGCAGTTACCGCGGGAGGGCGGAGAATGAGCAGTTCTTC. Translation: CASSYRGRAENEQFF.